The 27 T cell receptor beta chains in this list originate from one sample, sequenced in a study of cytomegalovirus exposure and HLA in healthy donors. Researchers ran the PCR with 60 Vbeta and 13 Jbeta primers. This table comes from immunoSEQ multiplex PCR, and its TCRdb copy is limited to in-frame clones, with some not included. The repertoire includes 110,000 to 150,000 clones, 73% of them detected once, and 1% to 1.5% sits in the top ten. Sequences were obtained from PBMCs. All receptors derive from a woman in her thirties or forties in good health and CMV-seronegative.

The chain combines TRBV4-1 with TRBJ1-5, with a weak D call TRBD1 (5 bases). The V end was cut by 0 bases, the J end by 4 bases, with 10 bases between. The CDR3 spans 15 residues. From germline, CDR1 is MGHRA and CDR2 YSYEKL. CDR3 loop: CASSQDGAGNQPQHF. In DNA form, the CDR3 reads TGCGCCAGCAGCCAAGATGGGGCAGGGAATCAGCCCCAGCATTTT.

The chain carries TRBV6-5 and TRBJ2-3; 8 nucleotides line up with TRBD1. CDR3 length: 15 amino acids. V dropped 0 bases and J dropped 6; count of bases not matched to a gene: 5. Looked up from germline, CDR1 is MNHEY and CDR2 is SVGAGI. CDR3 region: CASSYSPGGKDTQYF. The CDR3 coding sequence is TGTGCCAGCAGTTACTCTCCAGGGGGCAAGGATACGCAGTATTTT.

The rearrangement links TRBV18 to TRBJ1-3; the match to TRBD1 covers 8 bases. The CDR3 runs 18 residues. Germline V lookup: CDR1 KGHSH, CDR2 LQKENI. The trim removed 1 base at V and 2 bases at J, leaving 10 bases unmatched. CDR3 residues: CASSPLSSQGATGNTIYF. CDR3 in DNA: TGTGCCAGCTCACCACTTTCTTCCCAGGGGGCAACTGGAAACACCATATATTTT.

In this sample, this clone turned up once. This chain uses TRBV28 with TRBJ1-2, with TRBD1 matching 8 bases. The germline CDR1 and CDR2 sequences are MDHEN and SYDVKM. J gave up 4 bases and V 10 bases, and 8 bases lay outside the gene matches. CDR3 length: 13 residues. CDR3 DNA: TGTGCCACCGACAGGGGAGGGACCTATGGCTACACCTTC. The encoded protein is CATDRGGTYGYTF.

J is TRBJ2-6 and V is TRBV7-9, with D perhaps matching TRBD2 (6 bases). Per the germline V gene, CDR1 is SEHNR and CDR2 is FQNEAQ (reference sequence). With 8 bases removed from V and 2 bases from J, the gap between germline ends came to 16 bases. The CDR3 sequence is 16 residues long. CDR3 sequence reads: CASEEGVFPGANVLTF. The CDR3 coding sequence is TGTGCCAGCGAGGAGGGCGTATTTCCTGGGGCCAACGTCCTGACTTTC.

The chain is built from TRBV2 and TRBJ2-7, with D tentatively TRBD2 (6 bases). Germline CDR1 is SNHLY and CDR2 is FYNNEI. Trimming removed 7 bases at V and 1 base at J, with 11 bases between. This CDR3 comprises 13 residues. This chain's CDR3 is CASISLASYEQYF. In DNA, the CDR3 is TGTGCCAGCATCAGCCTAGCGTCCTACGAGCAGTACTTC.

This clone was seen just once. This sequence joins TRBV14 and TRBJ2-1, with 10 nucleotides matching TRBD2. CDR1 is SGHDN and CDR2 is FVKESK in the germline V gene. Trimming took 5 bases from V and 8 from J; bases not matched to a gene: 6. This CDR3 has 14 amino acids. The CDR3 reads CASSFSGGAYEQFF. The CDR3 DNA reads TGTGCCAGCAGCTTCAGCGGGGGGGCCTATGAGCAGTTCTTC.

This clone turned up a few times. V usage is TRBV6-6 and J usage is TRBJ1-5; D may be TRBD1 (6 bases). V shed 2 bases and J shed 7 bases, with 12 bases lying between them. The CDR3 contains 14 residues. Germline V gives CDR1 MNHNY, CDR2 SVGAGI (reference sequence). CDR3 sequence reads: CASSYRAGVQPQHF. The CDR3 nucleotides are TGTGCCAGCAGTTACCGGGCAGGGGTACAGCCCCAGCATTTT.

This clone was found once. The CDR3 DNA reads as TGTGCCAGCAGTGAAAGCCTCGTTTCCTACAATGAGCAGTTCTTC. Protein product: CASSESLVSYNEQFF. The J gene is TRBJ2-1, the V gene TRBV6-1; D unclear. Germline V gene data show CDR1 as MNHNS and CDR2 as SASEGT. Trimming took off 2 bases at V and 1 base at J, with 9 bases between the two ends. The CDR3 covers 15 residues.

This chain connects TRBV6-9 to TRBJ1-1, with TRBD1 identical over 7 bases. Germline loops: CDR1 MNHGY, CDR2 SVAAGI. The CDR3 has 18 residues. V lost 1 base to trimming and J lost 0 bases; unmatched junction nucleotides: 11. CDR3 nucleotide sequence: TGTGCCAGCAGTTATTTCCCGGGACAGACTGATATGAACACTGAAGCTTTCTTT. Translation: CASSYFPGQTDMNTEAFF.

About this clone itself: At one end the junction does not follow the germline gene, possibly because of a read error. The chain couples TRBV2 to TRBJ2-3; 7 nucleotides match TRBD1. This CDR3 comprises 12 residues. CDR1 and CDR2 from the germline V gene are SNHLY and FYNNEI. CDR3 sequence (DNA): TGTGCCAGCAGAGAAGACAGGGTATTACGGTATTTT. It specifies CASREDRVLRYF. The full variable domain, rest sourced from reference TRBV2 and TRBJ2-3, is EPEVTQTPSHQVTQMGQEVILRCVPISNHLYFYWYRQILGQKVEFLVSFYNNEISEKSEIFDDQFSVERPDGSNFTLKIRSTKLEDSAMYFCASREDRVLRYFGPGTRLTVL.

CDR3 protein: CASRPKQSYNEQFF. The CDR3 coding sequence is TGTGCCAGCCGGCCCAAACAGTCCTACAATGAGCAGTTCTTC. The chain employs TRBV6-1 and TRBJ2-1; D gene unclear. Germline CDR1 MNHNS, CDR2 SASEGT. The CDR3 contains 14 residues. The V gene lost 8 bases and the J gene lost 1 base, with 12 bases spanning the gap.

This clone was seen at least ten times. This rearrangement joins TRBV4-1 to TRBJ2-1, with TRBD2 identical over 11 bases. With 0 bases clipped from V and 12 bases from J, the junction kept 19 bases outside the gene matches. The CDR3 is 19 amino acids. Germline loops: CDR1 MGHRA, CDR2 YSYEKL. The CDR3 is CASSQDPNILAGARMGQFF. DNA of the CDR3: TGCGCCAGCAGCCAAGATCCCAACATACTAGCGGGGGCCCGAATGGGGCAGTTCTTC.

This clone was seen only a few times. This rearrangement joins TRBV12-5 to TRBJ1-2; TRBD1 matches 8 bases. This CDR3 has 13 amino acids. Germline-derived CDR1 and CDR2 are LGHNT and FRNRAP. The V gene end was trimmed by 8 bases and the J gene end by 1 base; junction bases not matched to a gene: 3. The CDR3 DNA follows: TGTGCTAGTCGGGACAGGATTAACTATGGCTACACCTTC. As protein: CASRDRINYGYTF.

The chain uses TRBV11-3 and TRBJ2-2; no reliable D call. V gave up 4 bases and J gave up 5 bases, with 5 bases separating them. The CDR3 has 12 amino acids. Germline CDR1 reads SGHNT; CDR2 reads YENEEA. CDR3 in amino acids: CASSSQTGELFF. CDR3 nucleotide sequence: TGTGCCAGCAGCTCGCAGACCGGGGAGCTGTTTTTT.

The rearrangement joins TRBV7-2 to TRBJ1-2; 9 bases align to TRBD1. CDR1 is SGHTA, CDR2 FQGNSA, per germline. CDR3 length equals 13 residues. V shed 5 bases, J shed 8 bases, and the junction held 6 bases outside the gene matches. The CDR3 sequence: CASSPRDRVGYTF. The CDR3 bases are TGTGCCAGCAGCCCCCGGGACAGGGTAGGCTACACCTTC.

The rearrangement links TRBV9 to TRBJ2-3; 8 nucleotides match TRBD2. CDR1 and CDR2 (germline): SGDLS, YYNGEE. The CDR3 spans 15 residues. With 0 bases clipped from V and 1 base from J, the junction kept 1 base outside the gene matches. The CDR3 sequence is CASSVVSGGTDTQYF. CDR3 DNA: TGTGCCAGCAGCGTAGTTAGCGGGGGCACAGATACGCAGTATTTT.

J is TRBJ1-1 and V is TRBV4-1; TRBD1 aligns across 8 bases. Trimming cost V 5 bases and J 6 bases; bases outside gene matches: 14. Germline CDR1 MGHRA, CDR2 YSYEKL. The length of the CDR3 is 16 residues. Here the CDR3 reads CASSSLRQGRRAEAFF. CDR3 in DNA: TGCGCCAGCAGCTCACTCCGACAGGGGAGAAGGGCTGAAGCTTTCTTT.

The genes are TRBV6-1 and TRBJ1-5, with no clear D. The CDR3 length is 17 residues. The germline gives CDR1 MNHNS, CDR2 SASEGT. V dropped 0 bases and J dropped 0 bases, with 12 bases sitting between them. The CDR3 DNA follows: TGTGCCAGCAGTGAAGCTAGAGGGAGAAATAGCAATCAGCCCCAGCATTTT. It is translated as CASSEARGRNSNQPQHF.

The CDR3 nucleotides read TGTGCCAGCAGCCAAGGGACAGCAATCCGCTCACCCCTCCACTTT. Residues: CASSQGTAIRSPLHF. The J gene is TRBJ1-6, the V gene TRBV7-6; 7 bases map to TRBD1. The CDR3 is made up of 15 amino acids. Germline loops: CDR1 SGHVS, CDR2 FNYEAQ. With V trimmed by 5 bases and J by 10 bases, 11 bases remained unmatched.

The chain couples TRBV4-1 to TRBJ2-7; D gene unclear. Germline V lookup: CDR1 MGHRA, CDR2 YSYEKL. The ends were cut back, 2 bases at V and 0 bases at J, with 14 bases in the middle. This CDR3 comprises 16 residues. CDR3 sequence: CASSQNRAWSSYEQYF. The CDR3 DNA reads TGCGCCAGCAGCCAAAATAGAGCCTGGAGCTCCTACGAGCAGTACTTC.

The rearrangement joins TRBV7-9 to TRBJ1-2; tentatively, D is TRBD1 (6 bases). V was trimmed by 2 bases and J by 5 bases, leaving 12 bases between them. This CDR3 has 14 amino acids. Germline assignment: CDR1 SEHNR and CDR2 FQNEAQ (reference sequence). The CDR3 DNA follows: TGTGCCAGCAGCTTACTGGGGGCGTGGTATGGCTACACCTTC. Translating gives CASSLLGAWYGYTF.

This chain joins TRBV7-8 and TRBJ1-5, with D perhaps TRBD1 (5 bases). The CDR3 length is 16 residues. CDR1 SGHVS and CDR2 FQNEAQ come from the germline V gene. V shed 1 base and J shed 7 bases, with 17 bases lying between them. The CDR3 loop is CASSLVRGVGGQPQHF. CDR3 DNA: TGTGCCAGCAGCTTAGTGCGGGGAGTGGGGGGGCAGCCCCAGCATTTT. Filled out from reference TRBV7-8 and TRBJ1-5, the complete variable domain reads GAGVSQSPRYKVAKRGQDVALRCDPISGHVSLFWYQQALGQGPEFLTYFQNEAQLDKSGLPSDRFFAERPEGSVSTLKIQRTQQEDSAVYLCASSLVRGVGGQPQHFGDGTRLSIL.

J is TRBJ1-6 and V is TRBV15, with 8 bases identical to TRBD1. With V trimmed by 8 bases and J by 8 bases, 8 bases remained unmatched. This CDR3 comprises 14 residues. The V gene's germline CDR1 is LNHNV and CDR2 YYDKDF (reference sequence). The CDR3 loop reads CATGVDREYSPLHF. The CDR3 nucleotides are TGTGCCACCGGCGTGGACAGGGAGTATTCACCCCTCCACTTT. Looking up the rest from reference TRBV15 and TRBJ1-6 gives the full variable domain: DAMVIQNPRYQVTQFGKPVTLSCSQTLNHNVMYWYQQKSSQAPKLLFHYYDKDFNNEADTPDNFQSRRPNTSFCFLDIRSPGLGDTAMYLCATGVDREYSPLHFGNGTRLTVT.

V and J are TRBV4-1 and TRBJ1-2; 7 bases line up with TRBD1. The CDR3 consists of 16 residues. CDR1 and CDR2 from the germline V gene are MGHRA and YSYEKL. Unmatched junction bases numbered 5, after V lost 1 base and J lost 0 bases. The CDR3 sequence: CASSQAPGQPNYGYTF. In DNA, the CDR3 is TGCGCCAGCAGCCAAGCTCCGGGACAGCCTAACTATGGCTACACCTTC.

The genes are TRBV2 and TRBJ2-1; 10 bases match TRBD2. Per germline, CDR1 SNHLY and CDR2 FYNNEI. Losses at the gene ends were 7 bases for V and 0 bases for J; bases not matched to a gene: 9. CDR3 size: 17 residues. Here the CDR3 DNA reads TGTGCCAGCAAAATAGCGGGGGGTTCCCCCTCCTACAATGAGCAGTTCTTC. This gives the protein CASKIAGGSPSYNEQFF.

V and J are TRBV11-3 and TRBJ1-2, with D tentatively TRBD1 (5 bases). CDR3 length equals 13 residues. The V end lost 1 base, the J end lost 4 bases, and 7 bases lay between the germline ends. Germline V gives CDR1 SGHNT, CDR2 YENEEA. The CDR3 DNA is TGTGCCAGCAGCTTAGGACAGCTCTATGGCTACACCTTC. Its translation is CASSLGQLYGYTF.